Presented here are 24 T cell receptor beta chains from one specimen sequenced in a study of blood T cell repertoires in COVID-19. Clones were sequenced by immunoSEQ multiplex PCR, and TCRdb holds only the in-frame ones, with some missing. Seen here are more than 50,000 clones, around 90% observed once, and the top ten hold about 16%. Specimen: peripheral blood. The source is a man older than 75 with acute or convalescent COVID-19.

The chain couples TRBV2 to TRBJ2-2, with a weak D call TRBD2 (7 bases). Trimming cost V 6 bases and J 4 bases, with 12 bases left between them. This CDR3 has 14 amino acids. CDR1 and CDR2 (germline): SNHLY, FYNNEI. The CDR3 DNA reads TGTGCCAGCAGCGACGGGGGGCCCACCGGGGAGCTGTTTTTT. This gives the protein CASSDGGPTGELFF.

J is TRBJ2-6 and V is TRBV19; 9 nucleotides align to TRBD1. Germline V gives CDR1 LNHDA, CDR2 SQIVND (reference sequence). Trimming cost V 4 bases and J 2 bases; bases outside gene matches: 3. CDR3 length: 16 residues. This CDR3 reads CASSTTGGAGANVLTF. CDR3 DNA: TGTGCCAGTAGTACGACAGGGGGAGCTGGGGCCAACGTCCTGACTTTC.

This rearrangement joins TRBV7-9 to TRBJ2-3, with D possibly being TRBD1 (6 bases). Trimming removed 3 bases from V and 4 bases from J, with 8 bases in between. CDR3 length: 13 amino acids. Germline CDR1 SEHNR, CDR2 FQNEAQ (reference sequence). The CDR3 DNA sequence: TGTGCCAGCAGCTTTTCAGGGGCAGATACGCAGTATTTT. Residues: CASSFSGADTQYF. Full variable domain (missing parts from reference TRBV7-9 and TRBJ2-3): DTGVSQNPRHKITKRGQNVTFRCDPISEHNRLYWYRQTLGQGPEFLTYFQNEAQLEKSRLLSDRFSAERPKGSFSTLEIQRTEQGDSAMYLCASSFSGADTQYFGPGTRLTVL.

J is TRBJ2-5 and V is TRBV3-1 (or the pseudogene TRBV3-2), with D perhaps TRBD2 (7 bases). V was pared by 2 bases and J by 5 bases, with 15 bases between. Germline V gene lookup returns CDR1 LGHDT and CDR2 YNNKEL (reference sequence). The CDR3 totals 15 residues. The CDR3 nucleotides are TGTGCCAGCAGCCAACTCCCGGGGGGCGCCGAGACCCAGTACTTC. Residues: CASSQLPGGAETQYF.

J is TRBJ2-5 and V is TRBV7-6; TRBD1 is a possible D gene (6 bases). CDR3 length: 13 residues. Trimming took off 1 base at V and 4 bases at J, with 7 bases between the two ends. The V gene's germline CDR1 is SGHVS and CDR2 FNYEAQ. The chain's CDR3 is CASSLEGGETQYF. CDR3 in DNA: TGTGCCAGCAGCTTAGAAGGGGGAGAGACCCAGTACTTC.

J is TRBJ1-6 and V is TRBV11-2; D ambiguous. Germline CDR1 is SGHAT and CDR2 is FQNNGV. V gave up 3 bases and J gave up 8 bases, with 11 bases separating them. CDR3 length: 14 residues. The CDR3 nucleotides are TGTGCCAGCAGCTTTCTTTCGGAGGATTCACCCCTCCACTTT. Encoded protein: CASSFLSEDSPLHF.

V and J are TRBV6-1 and TRBJ2-7, with D unclear. Trimming left V 1 base short and J 6 bases short, with 16 bases between. The CDR3 extends over 15 amino acids. Germline CDR1 MNHNS, CDR2 SASEGT. The CDR3 nucleotides read TGTGCCAGCAGTGAAGTGGGTCCCCTAGTGTCCGAGCAGTACTTC. Protein: CASSEVGPLVSEQYF.

This chain uses TRBV3-1 (or the pseudogene TRBV3-2) with TRBJ1-2; TRBD1 aligns across 10 bases. Germline lookup yields CDR1 LGHDT and CDR2 YNNKEL (reference sequence). The CDR3 length is 14 residues. J gave up 10 bases and V 4 bases, and 9 bases lay outside the gene matches. CDR3 bases: TGTGCCAGCAGCCCAACCGGGACAGGGGACCACTACACCTTC. Encoded protein: CASSPTGTGDHYTF.

The rearrangement joins TRBV18 to TRBJ2-3; 10 positions agree with TRBD2. V shed 7 bases, J shed 4 bases, and the junction held 11 bases outside the gene matches. Per the germline V gene, CDR1 is KGHSH and CDR2 is LQKENI. The CDR3 is made up of 16 amino acids. CDR3 loop: CASFTPSGGGADTQYF. DNA for the CDR3: TGTGCCAGCTTCACCCCTAGCGGGGGTGGGGCAGATACGCAGTATTTT.

The V and J genes are TRBV28 and TRBJ2-3; a weak D match, TRBD2 (6 bases). This CDR3 is 17 amino acids long. The germline V and J ends were trimmed by 6 bases and 1 base, with 20 bases remaining between them. CDR1 and CDR2 (germline): MDHEN, SYDVKM. The CDR3 coding sequence is TGTGCCAGCAGCCCACCTGCCGGACTACAGGGCACAGATACGCAGTATTTT. Amino acid sequence: CASSPPAGLQGTDTQYF.

The V gene is TRBV7-9, the J gene TRBJ2-3, with 9 bases lining up with TRBD1. The CDR3 length is 17 residues. Germline trimming cut 5 bases from V and 1 base from J; bases unmatched to any gene: 10. In germline, CDR1 is SEHNR, CDR2 FQNEAQ (reference sequence). The CDR3 nucleotides are TGTGCCAGCAGCCCTGGGGGGACAGGGTTGGGCACAGATACGCAGTATTTT. This translates into CASSPGGTGLGTDTQYF.

This clone occurred once. The chain links TRBV5-1 to TRBJ2-3; D perhaps matches TRBD1 (6 bases). Per germline, CDR1 SGHRS and CDR2 YFSETQ. V dropped 0 bases and J dropped 0 bases, with 8 bases sitting between them. The CDR3 is made up of 15 amino acids. The CDR3: CASSLDRVSTDTQYF. Written as DNA, the CDR3 is TGCGCCAGCAGCTTGGACAGGGTGAGCACAGATACGCAGTATTTT.

This chain joins TRBV18 and TRBJ1-1; TRBD1 agrees at 9 bases. The CDR3 contains 14 residues. Germline values: CDR1 KGHSH, CDR2 LQKENI. The J segment lost 3 bases and the V segment lost 4 bases, leaving 3 bases of the junction unmatched. The CDR3 DNA sequence: TGTGCCAGCTCACGACAGGGGGTGGACACTGAAGCTTTCTTT. Amino acids: CASSRQGVDTEAFF.

This clone has just one count. The V gene is TRBV7-2, the J gene TRBJ2-7; TRBD2 matches 10 bases. Per the germline V gene, CDR1 is SGHTA and CDR2 is FQGNSA. CDR3 size: 14 residues. With 5 bases clipped from V and 7 bases from J, the junction kept 8 bases outside the gene matches. This CDR3 reads CASSLSGGAGEQYF. The CDR3 DNA reads TGTGCCAGCAGCCTCAGCGGGGGGGCCGGAGAGCAGTACTTC.

The V and J genes are TRBV3-1 (or the pseudogene TRBV3-2) and TRBJ1-1; D is ambiguous. V shed 2 bases and J shed 6 bases, with 13 bases lying between them. CDR3 length: 14 residues. The germline V gene encodes CDR1 LGHDT and CDR2 YNNKEL (reference sequence). Here the CDR3 DNA reads TGTGCCAGCAGCCAAAGAGACGCGGGGTCTGAAGCTTTCTTT. Protein sequence: CASSQRDAGSEAFF.

The V call is TRBV5-4, the J call TRBJ2-7, with 9 bases fitting TRBD2. The CDR3 contains 15 residues. The germline V gene encodes CDR1 SGHNT and CDR2 YYREEE (reference sequence). V was clipped by 4 bases and J by 4 bases; unmatched bases: 9. This CDR3 is CASSPQGRGGYEQYF. CDR3 nucleotide sequence: TGTGCCAGCAGCCCGCAGGGGCGGGGGGGTTACGAGCAGTACTTC.

The chain couples TRBV11-2 to TRBJ2-3; 9 nucleotides agree with TRBD2. J lost 2 bases, V lost 3 bases, and 6 bases had no gene match. The length of the CDR3 is 16 residues. Germline-derived CDR1 and CDR2 are SGHAT and FQNNGV. The CDR3 is CASSFGAGGDTDTQYF. In nucleotides, the CDR3 is TGTGCCAGCAGCTTCGGGGCGGGAGGGGACACAGATACGCAGTATTTT. The whole variable domain, filled in from reference TRBV11-2 and TRBJ2-3, reads EAGVAQSPRYKIIEKRQSVAFWCNPISGHATLYWYQQILGQGPKLLIQFQNNGVVDDSQLPKDRFSAERLKGVDSTLKIQPAKLEDSAVYLCASSFGAGGDTDTQYFGPGTRLTVL.

For the CDR3, the DNA is TGTGCCAGCAGGGAGGACAGGCCGAGCTCCTACGAGCAGTACTTC. This gives the protein CASREDRPSSYEQYF. The chain links TRBV2 to TRBJ2-7, with 7 bases that match TRBD1. This CDR3 is 15 amino acids long. V dropped 6 bases and J dropped 0; count of bases not matched to a gene: 8. Per the germline V gene, CDR1 is SNHLY and CDR2 is FYNNEI.

The chain carries TRBV5-4 and TRBJ2-7, with a tentative D call TRBD1 (6 bases). The CDR3 runs 15 residues. V gave up 3 bases and J gave up 5 bases, with 18 bases separating them. CDR1 is SGHNT, CDR2 YYREEE, per germline (reference sequence). The chain's CDR3 is CASSSRTDEGHEQYF. As DNA, the CDR3 is TGTGCCAGCAGCTCGCGGACAGATGAGGGACACGAGCAGTACTTC.

This clone was seen just once. This chain joins TRBV7-2 and TRBJ1-1; D is ambiguous. V was shortened by 1 base and J by 4 bases, with 13 bases between the two germline ends. The CDR3 has 15 residues. The V gene's germline CDR1 is SGHTA and CDR2 FQGNSA. The DNA of the CDR3 is TGTGCCAGCAGCTTAGTGAGGGTAGGGAGCACTGAAGCTTTCTTT. This translates into CASSLVRVGSTEAFF. Full variable domain (remainder filled in from reference TRBV7-2 and TRBJ1-1): GAGVSQSPSNKVTEKGKDVELRCDPISGHTALYWYRQSLGQGLEFLIYFQGNSAPDKSGLPSDRFSAERTGGSVSTLTIQRTQQEDSAVYLCASSLVRVGSTEAFFGQGTRLTVV.

This clone has just a few counts. The CDR3 loop is CASSHRTVGASEAFF. The DNA of the CDR3 is TGTGCCAGCAGTCATAGGACAGTTGGGGCTTCCGAAGCTTTCTTT. V and J are TRBV6-5 and TRBJ1-1, with D tentatively TRBD1 (6 bases). The germline gives CDR1 MNHEY, CDR2 SVGAGI. The CDR3 consists of 15 residues. V dropped 5 bases and J dropped 8 bases, with 21 bases sitting between them.

The genes are TRBV3-1 (or the pseudogene TRBV3-2) and TRBJ1-2; tentative D call: TRBD1 (5 bases). The CDR3 is 13 amino acids. Trimming took off 5 bases at V and 6 bases at J, with 13 bases between the two ends. Germline lookup yields CDR1 LGHDT and CDR2 YNNKEL (reference sequence). Here the CDR3 DNA reads TGTGCCAGCAGCGCCAGGGTAGAGGATGGCTACACCTTC. It codes for CASSARVEDGYTF.

The V call is TRBV19, the J call TRBJ2-5; unclear D gene. Germline lookup yields CDR1 LNHDA and CDR2 SQIVND (reference sequence). The CDR3 is 13 residues long. Trimming took 3 bases from V and 1 from J, leaving 6 bases between them. The CDR3 sequence is CASSIGSQETQYF. CDR3 DNA sequence: TGTGCCAGTAGTATTGGCAGCCAAGAGACCCAGTACTTC.

The rearrangement joins TRBV19 to TRBJ1-1; TRBD1 matches at 8 bases. The CDR3 length is 13 residues. Trimming cost V 4 bases and J 6 bases; bases outside gene matches: 4. CDR1 is LNHDA and CDR2 is SQIVND in the germline V gene (reference sequence). The CDR3 region has the DNA TGTGCCAGTAGTAGGACAGGGACCGCTGAAGCTTTCTTT. Translated, it gives CASSRTGTAEAFF.